The 27 T cell receptor beta chains in this list originate from one sample, sequenced in a study of shared clonotypes between healthy human individuals. Clones were sequenced by immunoSEQ multiplex PCR, and TCRdb holds only the in-frame ones, with some missing. Of 950,000 to 1,300,000 clones in the sample, 65% to 75% were seen once. Sequencing was performed on memory CD4+ T cells sorted from blood. The subset here: CD45RA-negative fraction. The origin of the receptors is a man between 18 and 29 years old in good health.

The J gene is TRBJ1-2, the V gene TRBV28; no firm D call. Between the trimmed V and J ends, which lost 3 bases and 3 bases, there was a span of 14 bases. This CDR3 is 15 amino acids long. Germline CDR1 is MDHEN and CDR2 is SYDVKM. Here the CDR3 reads CASSFYTVLDYGYTF. In DNA form, the CDR3 reads TGTGCCAGCAGTTTTTATACGGTGCTAGACTATGGCTACACCTTC.

The chain carries TRBV5-1 and TRBJ1-2; possible D gene TRBD1, 5 bases. The germline V gene has CDR1 SGHRS and CDR2 YFSETQ. The CDR3 totals 16 residues. Trimming removed 0 bases at V and 4 bases at J, with 16 bases between. Here the CDR3 DNA reads TGCGCCAGCAGCTTGGGGCAGGGAACGACCCTCTATGGCTACACCTTC. Translated: CASSLGQGTTLYGYTF. The whole variable domain, filled in from reference TRBV5-1 and TRBJ1-2, reads KAGVTQTPRYLIKTRGQQVTLSCSPISGHRSVSWYQQTPGQGLQFLFEYFSETQRNKGNFPGRFSGRQFSNSRSEMNVSTLELGDSALYLCASSLGQGTTLYGYTFGSGTRLTVV.

J is TRBJ1-5 and V is TRBV6-5; possible D gene TRBD1, 6 bases. The germline CDR1 and CDR2 sequences are MNHEY and SVGAGI. CDR3 length: 14 amino acids. V was trimmed by 6 bases and J by 3 bases, leaving 12 bases between them. CDR3 DNA sequence: TGTGCCAGCAGCAGGGGAACTTACAATCAGCCCCAGCATTTT. It encodes CASSRGTYNQPQHF.

The CDR3, as DNA: TGTGCCAGCAGCGCTGGACAGGTCCGTAACTATGGCTACACCTTC. It specifies CASSAGQVRNYGYTF. The J gene is TRBJ1-2, the V gene TRBV9; 7 bases are a match to TRBD1. The J segment lost 1 base and the V segment lost 3 bases, leaving 6 bases of the junction unmatched. Germline V gene lookup returns CDR1 SGDLS and CDR2 YYNGEE. The CDR3 totals 15 residues.

The rearrangement uses TRBV9 and TRBJ2-7; D may be TRBD2 (6 bases). The CDR3 is 14 amino acids. Looked up from germline, CDR1 is SGDLS and CDR2 is YYNGEE. Trimming took off 4 bases at V and 3 bases at J, with 14 bases between the two ends. CDR3 sequence (DNA): TGTGCCAGCAGCTTGGGACTCGTCGGCTACGAGCAGTACTTC. This codes for CASSLGLVGYEQYF. Variable domain in full (rest from reference TRBV9 and TRBJ2-7): DSGVTQTPKHLITATGQRVTLRCSPRSGDLSVYWYQQSLDQGLQFLIQYYNGEERAKGNILERFSAQQFPDLHSELNLSSLELGDSALYFCASSLGLVGYEQYFGPGTRLTVT.

The chain employs TRBV5-1 and TRBJ2-6; TRBD1 matches 10 bases. The CDR3 is made up of 18 amino acids. Germline CDR1 is SGHRS and CDR2 is YFSETQ. With V trimmed by 4 bases and J by 13 bases, 20 bases remained unmatched. The CDR3 protein is CASSREPTGGGGLRVLTF. The CDR3 region has the DNA TGCGCCAGCAGCCGCGAACCGACAGGGGGCGGGGGTCTACGGGTCCTGACTTTC.

The chain joins TRBV2 to TRBJ1-2; D unclear. The V end was cut by 3 bases, the J end by 3 bases, with 8 bases between. The CDR3 spans 13 residues. Germline V lookup: CDR1 SNHLY, CDR2 FYNNEI. CDR3 DNA sequence: TGTGCCAGCAGTGAGTCCATGGACTATGGCTACACCTTC. Protein: CASSESMDYGYTF.

J is TRBJ2-3 and V is TRBV7-8; D remains unclear. This CDR3 region has 12 residues. The V and J ends lost 5 bases and 5 bases respectively, with 8 bases between them. Germline loops: CDR1 SGHVS, CDR2 FQNEAQ. CDR3 in amino acids: CASSQTGDTQYF. The CDR3 DNA is TGTGCCAGCAGCCAAACCGGAGATACGCAGTATTTT.

This sequence joins TRBV11-1 and TRBJ2-7; D could derive from TRBD1 or TRBD2 (5 bases each). There are 14 residues in the CDR3. The V and J ends lost 7 bases and 1 base respectively, with 14 bases between them. Germline assignment: CDR1 SGHAT and CDR2 FQDESV (reference sequence). The CDR3 here is CASTRGTDSYEQYF. CDR3 DNA sequence: TGTGCCAGCACCCGTGGGACGGATTCCTACGAGCAGTACTTC.

The rearrangement links TRBV6-5 to TRBJ2-7; D call uncertain. Per the germline V gene, CDR1 is MNHEY and CDR2 is SVGAGI. Trimming left V 2 bases short and J 0 bases short, with 11 bases between. The CDR3 loop spans 15 amino acids. The CDR3 nucleotides read TGTGCCAGCAGTTACAGGGAAAGAAGCTCCTACGAGCAGTACTTC. Protein product: CASSYRERSSYEQYF.

There are a few counts of this clone. V and J are TRBV28 and TRBJ2-7; D is ambiguous. Trimming removed 5 bases at V and 6 bases at J, with 11 bases between. This CDR3 spans 12 amino acids. Germline V CDR1 and CDR2: MDHEN, SYDVKM. CDR3 nucleotide sequence: TGTGCCAGCAGTATTTACACCGCCGAGCAGTACTTC. This encodes CASSIYTAEQYF.

The chain's CDR3 is CAISDSGQGNEKLFF. In nucleotides, the CDR3 is TGTGCCATCAGTGACTCGGGACAGGGGAATGAAAAACTGTTTTTT. V and J are TRBV10-3 and TRBJ1-4; TRBD1 agrees at 10 bases. J was trimmed by 5 bases and V by 3 bases; bases with no gene match: 3. Germline V gene sequence: CDR1 ENHRY, CDR2 SYGVKD. This CDR3 has 15 residues.

This clone was counted a few times. This specimen includes other DNA sequences encoding the same CDR3. The V call is TRBV2, the J call TRBJ2-3; D not certain. V was shortened by 8 bases and J by 1 base, with 7 bases between the two germline ends. The V gene's germline CDR1 is SNHLY and CDR2 FYNNEI. This CDR3 is built from 12 residues. CDR3 protein: CASVYGTDTQYF. In nucleotides, the CDR3 is TGTGCCAGCGTATATGGCACAGATACGCAGTATTTT.

The rearrangement links TRBV9 to TRBJ2-5; D might be TRBD2 (5 bases). Germline-derived CDR1 and CDR2 are SGDLS and YYNGEE. The CDR3 has 13 amino acids. V was shortened by 2 bases and J by 2 bases, with 7 bases between the two germline ends. CDR3 sequence (DNA): TGTGCCAGCAGCGTTAGACTACAAGAGACCCAGTACTTC. Translating it yields CASSVRLQETQYF.

V and J are TRBV5-8 and TRBJ1-2, with D possibly being TRBD1 (6 bases). The CDR3 is 13 residues long. CDR1 SGHTS and CDR2 YDEGEE come from the germline V gene. V was clipped by 1 base and J by 4 bases, with 8 bases between them. CDR3 loop: CASSLPGAYGYTF. The CDR3 region has the DNA TGTGCCAGCAGCTTGCCGGGGGCCTATGGCTACACCTTC.

The chain uses TRBV5-8 and TRBJ1-2; TRBD1 matches at 7 bases. The CDR3 covers 13 residues. CDR1 is SGHTS, CDR2 YDEGEE, per germline. With V trimmed by 5 bases and J by 8 bases, 9 bases remained unmatched. CDR3 sequence: CASRRTGTDGYTF. The CDR3 DNA sequence: TGTGCCAGCAGACGTACCGGGACAGACGGCTACACCTTC.

This clone turned up a few times. CDR3 coding DNA: TGTGCCAGCAGCTCTATGGGCGAGCAGTACTTC. Encoded protein: CASSSMGEQYF. The V and J genes are TRBV7-2 and TRBJ2-7; no reliable D call. This CDR3 is built from 11 residues. CDR1 and CDR2 from the germline V gene are SGHTA and FQGNSA. With 4 bases removed from V and 6 bases from J, the gap between germline ends came to 7 bases.

The chain combines TRBV7-2 with TRBJ2-7, with 8 nucleotides matching TRBD2. The trim removed 5 bases at V and 4 bases at J, leaving 7 bases unmatched. The CDR3 loop spans 14 amino acids. The V gene's germline CDR1 is SGHTA and CDR2 FQGNSA. The DNA of the CDR3 is TGTGCCAGCAGCCGCATCCCGGGGGGGTACGAGCAGTACTTC. This codes for CASSRIPGGYEQYF.

The V and J genes are TRBV6-5 and TRBJ2-1; D is possibly TRBD2 (6 bases). Germline values: CDR1 MNHEY, CDR2 SVGAGI. The CDR3 extends over 11 amino acids. V was pared by 3 bases and J by 13 bases, with 10 bases between. CDR3 loop: CASSYGTLQFF. The CDR3, as DNA: TGTGCCAGCAGTTATGGGACTCTCCAGTTCTTC.

Only a few counts were recorded for this clone. The CDR3 reads CASGTGISNQPQHF. Here the CDR3 DNA reads TGTGCTAGTGGCACAGGGATAAGCAATCAGCCCCAGCATTTT. This chain connects TRBV12-5 to TRBJ1-5; a weak D match, TRBD1 (6 bases). This CDR3 has 14 amino acids. Germline loops: CDR1 LGHNT, CDR2 FRNRAP. Trimming took off 6 bases at V and 1 base at J, with 10 bases between the two ends. Using reference TRBV12-5 and TRBJ1-5 for the parts outside the CDR3, the full variable domain is DARVTQTPRHKVTEMGQEVTMRCQPILGHNTVFWYRQTMMQGLELLAYFRNRAPLDDSGMPKDRFSAEMPDATLATLKIQPSEPRDSAVYFCASGTGISNQPQHFGDGTRLSIL.

The V gene is TRBV29-1, the J gene TRBJ1-1; 9 bases are a match to TRBD1. The CDR3 sequence is 13 residues long. With 5 bases clipped from V and 5 bases from J, the junction kept 6 bases outside the gene matches. Per germline, CDR1 SQVTM and CDR2 ANQGSEA. Here the CDR3 reads CSVLQGAGTEAFF. The CDR3 region has the DNA TGCAGCGTTCTACAGGGGGCCGGGACTGAAGCTTTCTTT.

This clone was counted only a few times. J is TRBJ1-4 and V is TRBV10-3; 9 positions match TRBD1. The CDR3 totals 13 residues. The V segment lost 6 bases and the J segment 8 bases; nucleotides outside the gene matches: 4. Per germline, CDR1 ENHRY and CDR2 SYGVKD. The CDR3 spells CAISWDRDEKLFF. The CDR3 nucleotides read TGTGCCATCAGCTGGGACAGGGACGAAAAACTGTTTTTT.

This chain joins TRBV2 and TRBJ1-1; maybe TRBD1 (5 bases). The CDR3 has 14 amino acids. The V gene's germline CDR1 is SNHLY and CDR2 FYNNEI. V was pared by 6 bases and J by 0 bases, with 11 bases between. Here the CDR3 DNA reads TGTGCCAGCAGCTTTATGGGGGTGAACACTGAAGCTTTCTTT. Translation gives CASSFMGVNTEAFF.

In DNA, the CDR3 is TGTGCCAGCAGCTTAAGGGCCTTCGATGGCTACACCTTC. It translates to CASSLRAFDGYTF. V gene TRBV5-4 combines with J gene TRBJ1-2; unclear D gene. V was clipped by 2 bases and J by 6 bases, with 11 bases between them. The CDR3 length is 13 residues. Germline CDR1 SGHNT, CDR2 YYREEE (reference sequence). The variable domain in full, with the rest retrieved from reference TRBV5-4 and TRBJ1-2, is ETGVTQSPTHLIKTRGQQVTLRCSSQSGHNTVSWYQQALGQGPQFIFQYYREEENGRGNFPPRFSGLQFPNYSSELNVNALELDDSALYLCASSLRAFDGYTFGSGTRLTVV.

Concerning this clone itself: The same CDR3 is also encoded by other DNA sequences in this sample. The rearrangement joins TRBV5-1 to TRBJ1-1; weak D call: TRBD1 (5 bases). V lost 0 bases, J lost 6 bases, and 12 bases lay in between. Germline CDR1 and CDR2: SGHRS and YFSETQ. The CDR3 contains 14 residues. This chain's CDR3 is CASSLEGGAAEAFF. The CDR3 DNA reads as TGCGCCAGCAGCTTGGAAGGCGGGGCCGCTGAAGCTTTCTTT.

This clone has only a few counts. V usage is TRBV27 and J usage is TRBJ2-5; D remains ambiguous. Germline CDR1 and CDR2: MNHEY and SMNVEV (reference sequence). Trimming took 6 bases from V and 3 from J, leaving 14 bases between them. The length of the CDR3 is 14 residues. CDR3 DNA: TGTGCCAGCAGCTCCCATCGCTATGAAGAGACCCAGTACTTC. It is translated as CASSSHRYEETQYF.

The chain combines TRBV9 with TRBJ2-1, with 10 bases matching TRBD1. The CDR3 runs to 15 residues. Germline-derived CDR1 and CDR2 are SGDLS and YYNGEE. With V trimmed by 4 bases and J by 7 bases, 8 bases remained unmatched. This CDR3 is CASSPRQGAGNEQFF. In DNA form, the CDR3 reads TGTGCCAGCAGCCCTAGACAGGGGGCGGGGAATGAGCAGTTCTTC.